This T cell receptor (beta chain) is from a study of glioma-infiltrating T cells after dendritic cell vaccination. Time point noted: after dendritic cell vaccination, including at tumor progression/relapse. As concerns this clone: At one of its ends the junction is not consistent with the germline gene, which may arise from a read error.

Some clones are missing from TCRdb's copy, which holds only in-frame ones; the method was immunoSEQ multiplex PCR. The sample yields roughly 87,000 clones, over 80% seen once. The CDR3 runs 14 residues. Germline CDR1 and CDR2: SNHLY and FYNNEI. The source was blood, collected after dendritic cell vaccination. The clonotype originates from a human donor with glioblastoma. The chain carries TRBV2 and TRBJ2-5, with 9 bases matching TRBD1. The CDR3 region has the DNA TGTGCCAGCGGCGGGACAGGGTCTCAAGGGACCCAGTACTTC. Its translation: CASGGTGSQGTQYF.